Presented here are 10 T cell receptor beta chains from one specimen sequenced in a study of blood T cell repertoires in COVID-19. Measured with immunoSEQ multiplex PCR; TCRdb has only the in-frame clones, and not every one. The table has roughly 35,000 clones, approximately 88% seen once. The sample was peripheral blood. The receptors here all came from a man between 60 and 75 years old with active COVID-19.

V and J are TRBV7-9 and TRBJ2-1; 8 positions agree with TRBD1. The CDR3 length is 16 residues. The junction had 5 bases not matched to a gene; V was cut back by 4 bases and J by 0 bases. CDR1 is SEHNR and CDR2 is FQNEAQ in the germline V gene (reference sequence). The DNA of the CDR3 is TGTGCCAGCAGCTCGACAGGGGTAAGCTCCTACAATGAGCAGTTCTTC. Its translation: CASSSTGVSSYNEQFF.

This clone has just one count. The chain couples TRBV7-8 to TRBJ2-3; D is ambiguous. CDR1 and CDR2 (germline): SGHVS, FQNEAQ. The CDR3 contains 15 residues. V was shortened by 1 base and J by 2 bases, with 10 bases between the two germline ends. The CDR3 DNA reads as TGTGCCAGCAGCTTAGTTGGGCAGAACACAGATACGCAGTATTTT. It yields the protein CASSLVGQNTDTQYF.

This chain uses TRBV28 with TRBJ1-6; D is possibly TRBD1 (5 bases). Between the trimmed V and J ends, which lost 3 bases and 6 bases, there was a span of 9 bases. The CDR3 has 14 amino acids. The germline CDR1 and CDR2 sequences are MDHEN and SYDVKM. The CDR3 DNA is TGTGCCAGCAGTTTGGGAGGGGCTAATTCACCCCTCCACTTT. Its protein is CASSLGGANSPLHF.

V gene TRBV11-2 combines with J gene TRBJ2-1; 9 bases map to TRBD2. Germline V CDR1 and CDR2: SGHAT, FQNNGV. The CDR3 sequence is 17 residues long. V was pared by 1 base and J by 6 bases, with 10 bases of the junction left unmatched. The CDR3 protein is CASSLGLAGSGGNEQFF. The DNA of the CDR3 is TGTGCCAGCAGCTTAGGGCTAGCGGGAAGTGGCGGCAATGAGCAGTTCTTC.

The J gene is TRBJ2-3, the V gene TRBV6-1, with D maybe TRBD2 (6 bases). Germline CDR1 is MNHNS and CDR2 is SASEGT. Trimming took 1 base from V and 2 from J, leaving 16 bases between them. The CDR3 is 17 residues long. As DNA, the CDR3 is TGTGCCAGCAGTGAAGTAGATTTTGGAGGGGCCACAGATACGCAGTATTTT. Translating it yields CASSEVDFGGATDTQYF.

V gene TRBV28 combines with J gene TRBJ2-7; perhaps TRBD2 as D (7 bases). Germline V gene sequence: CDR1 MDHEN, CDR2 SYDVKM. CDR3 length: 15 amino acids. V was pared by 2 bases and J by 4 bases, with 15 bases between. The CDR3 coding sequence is TGTGCCAGCAGTTTAGGGGGGGGCAGGGTATACGAGCAGTACTTC. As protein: CASSLGGGRVYEQYF.

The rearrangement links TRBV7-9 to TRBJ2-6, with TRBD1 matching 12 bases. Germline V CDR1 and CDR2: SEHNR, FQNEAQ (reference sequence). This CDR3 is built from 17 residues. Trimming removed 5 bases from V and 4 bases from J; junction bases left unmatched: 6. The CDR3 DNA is TGTGCCAGCAGCGGGGGACAGGGGGCGAGAGGGGCCAACGTCCTGACTTTC. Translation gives CASSGGQGARGANVLTF.

This CDR3 is CASRLVPGELFF. The CDR3 DNA sequence: TGTGCCAGCAGACTAGTTCCCGGGGAGCTGTTTTTT. This chain links TRBV12-3 or TRBV12-4 with TRBJ2-2; possibly TRBD2 for D (5 bases). Trimming removed 6 bases from V and 6 bases from J, with 8 bases in between. The CDR3 consists of 12 residues.

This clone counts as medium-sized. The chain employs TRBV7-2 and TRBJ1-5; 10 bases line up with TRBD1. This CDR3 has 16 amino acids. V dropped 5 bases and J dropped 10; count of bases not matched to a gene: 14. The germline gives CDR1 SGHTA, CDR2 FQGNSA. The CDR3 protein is CASSLRDRGAMEPQHF. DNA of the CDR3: TGTGCCAGCAGCCTCCGGGACAGGGGTGCGATGGAACCCCAGCATTTT.

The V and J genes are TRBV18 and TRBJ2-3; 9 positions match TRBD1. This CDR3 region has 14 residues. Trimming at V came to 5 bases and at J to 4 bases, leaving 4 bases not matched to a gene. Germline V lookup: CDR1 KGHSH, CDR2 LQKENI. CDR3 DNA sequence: TGTGCCAGCTCAGGGGGACAGGGCGCAGATACGCAGTATTTT. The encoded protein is CASSGGQGADTQYF.